These 2 T cell receptor beta chains came from one sample sequenced in a study of blood T cell repertoires in COVID-19. The protocol was immunoSEQ multiplex PCR, while the TCRdb copy is restricted to in-frame clones and leaves out a portion. The table lists 50,000 to 60,000 clones, 89% of them singletons. The sequenced sample consisted of peripheral blood. The receptors derive from a man aged 55 to 70 with acute or convalescent COVID-19.

The chain is built from TRBV6-5 and TRBJ1-5; tentative D call: TRBD1 (5 bases). The CDR3 has 15 amino acids. Trimming pared 0 bases from V and 4 bases from J, leaving 10 bases between. Looked up from germline, CDR1 is MNHEY and CDR2 is SVGAGI. The CDR3 loop is CASSYSPGPNQPQHF. The CDR3 coding sequence is TGTGCCAGCAGTTACTCGCCAGGGCCTAATCAGCCCCAGCATTTT.

The CDR3 DNA is TGCGCCAGCAGCTTGACAGGGGAGAGGGTGGAAAAACTGTTTTTT. It specifies CASSLTGERVEKLFF. J is TRBJ1-4 and V is TRBV5-1, with 7 bases that match TRBD1. Germline CDR1 and CDR2: SGHRS and YFSETQ. The CDR3 loop spans 15 amino acids. Losses at the gene ends were 1 base for V and 8 bases for J; bases not matched to a gene: 8.